The 6 T cell receptor beta chains listed next were all sequenced from one sample in a study of T-cell memory formation after mild COVID-19. TCRdb re-derived calls from the 5' RACE reads in MiXCR, one entry per CDR3 protein. The repertoire holds about 390,000 distinct CDR3 sequences, 20% to 25% seen once, with about an eighth in the top ten. Sequencing was performed on PBMCs or a T cell subset sorted from them (not recorded which). The receptors come from an adult woman who had mild COVID-19 (a few samples of this study predate the infection). Cell type and time point are not known.

The chain recombines TRBV6-2 or TRBV6-3 with TRBJ2-2; D remains ambiguous. V was cut by 6 bases and J by 3 bases, with 11 bases left in between. The CDR3 is 14 amino acids. The germline gives CDR1 MNHEY, CDR2 SVGEGT. The CDR3 loop is CASSTSLYTGELFF. In DNA, the CDR3 is TGTGCCAGCAGCACTTCCCTCTACACCGGGGAGCTGTTTTTT.

The table lists this clonotype with a few counts. The genes are TRBV5-5 and TRBJ2-6; possible D gene TRBD1, 7 bases. This CDR3 contains 18 residues. Germline loops: CDR1 SGHKS, CDR2 YYEKEE (reference sequence). V was shortened by 0 bases and J by 2 bases, with 15 bases between the two germline ends. CDR3 sequence reads: CASSLGGGTVAGANVLTF. CDR3 coding DNA: TGTGCCAGCAGCTTGGGTGGGGGGACAGTGGCTGGGGCCAACGTCCTGACTTTC.

This clonotype was counted a few times. The chain joins TRBV6-5 to TRBJ2-1, with 8 bases identical to TRBD2. Trimming cost V 6 bases and J 15 bases; bases outside gene matches: 10. In germline, CDR1 is MNHEY, CDR2 SVGAGI. The CDR3 totals 12 residues. For the CDR3, the DNA is TGTGCCAGCAGGTCTACTAGCGGAAGGTCGTTCTTC. Translation: CASRSTSGRSFF.

The chain has TRBV27 and TRBJ1-5; a weak D match, TRBD1 (6 bases). The CDR3 consists of 15 residues. V lost 0 bases and J lost 4, with 10 bases in between. In germline, CDR1 is MNHEY, CDR2 SMNVEV (reference sequence). CDR3 loop: CASSLSTQGNQPQHF. The CDR3 region has the DNA TGTGCCAGCAGTTTATCCACGCAGGGGAATCAGCCCCAGCATTTT.

This chain links TRBV15 with TRBJ2-7; tentatively, D is TRBD1 (5 bases). Per germline, CDR1 LNHNV and CDR2 YYDKDF (reference sequence). Between the trimmed V and J ends, which lost 0 bases and 3 bases, there was a span of 12 bases. The CDR3 is 15 residues long. CDR3: CATSRDRAGRYEQYF. The CDR3 DNA reads TGTGCCACCAGCAGAGATCGGGCAGGGCGCTACGAGCAGTACTTC.

In this sample, this clonotype turned up a few times. The genes are TRBV7-8 and TRBJ1-5, with 10 bases fitting TRBD1. Germline V gene lookup returns CDR1 SGHVS and CDR2 FQNEAQ. The V and J ends lost 1 base and 7 bases, in that order; junction bases with no gene match: 10. The CDR3 spans 17 residues. The CDR3 loop is CASSLGPRTGGWQPQHF. CDR3 sequence (DNA): TGTGCCAGCAGCTTAGGGCCTAGGACAGGGGGGTGGCAGCCCCAGCATTTT.